This T cell receptor (beta chain) was sequenced for a study of cytomegalovirus exposure and HLA in healthy donors. Study conclusions and caveats: There were a few CMV-associated chains whose specificity for CMV antigens was confirmed in vitro. The TCR clusters that emerged in the first cohort tended, a later analysis found, to co-occur in the approximately 130 validation repertoires.

A note on this clone: Its matching antigen is unknown.

Clones were read by immunoSEQ multiplex PCR, and TCRdb kept only the in-frame ones, dropping some. The sample includes 80,000 or so clones, 95% seen only once; the top ten take about 0.7%. Germline CDR1 MDHEN, CDR2 SYDVKM. The CDR3 runs 16 residues. The V and J ends lost 7 bases and 4 bases, in that order; junction bases with no gene match: 9. This sequence originates from a young woman in good health and CMV-seronegative. The chain uses TRBV28 and TRBJ2-1, with 11 bases identical to TRBD2. The specimen sequenced was PBMCs. The CDR3 region is CASTSSGTSGYNEQFF. CDR3 sequence (DNA): TGTGCCAGCACCAGTTCCGGGACTAGCGGTTACAATGAGCAGTTCTTC.